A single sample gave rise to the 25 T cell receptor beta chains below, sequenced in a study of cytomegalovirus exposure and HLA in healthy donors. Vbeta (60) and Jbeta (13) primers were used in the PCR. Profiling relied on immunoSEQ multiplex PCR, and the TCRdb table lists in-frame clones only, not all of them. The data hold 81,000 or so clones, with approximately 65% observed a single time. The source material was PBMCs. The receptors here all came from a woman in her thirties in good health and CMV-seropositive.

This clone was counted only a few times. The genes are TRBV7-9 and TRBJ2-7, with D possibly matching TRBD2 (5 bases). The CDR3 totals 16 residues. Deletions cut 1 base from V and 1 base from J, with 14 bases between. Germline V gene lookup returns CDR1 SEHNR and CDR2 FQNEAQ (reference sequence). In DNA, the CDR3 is TGTGCCAGCAGCTTAGGGGCAGGAGGAAAATCCTACGAGCAGTACTTC. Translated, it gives CASSLGAGGKSYEQYF.

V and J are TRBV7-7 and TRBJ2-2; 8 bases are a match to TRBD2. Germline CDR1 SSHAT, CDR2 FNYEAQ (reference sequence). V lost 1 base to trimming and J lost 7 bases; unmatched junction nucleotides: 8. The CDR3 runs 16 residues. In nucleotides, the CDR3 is TGTGCCAGCAGCTTAGTCGGCGGGGGGAGTGTCGGGGAGCTGTTTTTT. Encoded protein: CASSLVGGGSVGELFF.

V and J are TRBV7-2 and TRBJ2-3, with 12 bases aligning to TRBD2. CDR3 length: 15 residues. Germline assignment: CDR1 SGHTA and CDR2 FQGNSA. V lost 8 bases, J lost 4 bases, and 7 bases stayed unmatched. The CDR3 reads CASRLAGGPADTQYF. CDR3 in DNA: TGTGCCAGCCGGCTAGCGGGGGGGCCGGCAGATACGCAGTATTTT.

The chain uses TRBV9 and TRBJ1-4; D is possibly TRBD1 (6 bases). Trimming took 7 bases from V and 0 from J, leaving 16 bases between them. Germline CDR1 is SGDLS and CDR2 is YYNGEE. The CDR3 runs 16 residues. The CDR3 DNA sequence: TGTGCCAGCGGGTCCGGGGCAGGGGCAACTAATGAAAAACTGTTTTTT. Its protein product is CASGSGAGATNEKLFF.

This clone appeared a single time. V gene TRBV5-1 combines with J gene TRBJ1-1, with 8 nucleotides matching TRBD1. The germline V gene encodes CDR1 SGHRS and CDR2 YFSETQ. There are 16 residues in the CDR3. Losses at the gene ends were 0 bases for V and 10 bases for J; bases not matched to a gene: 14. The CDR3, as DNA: TGCGCCAGCAGCTTGGATCCTACAGGGGGTGTATATCCAGCTTTCTTT. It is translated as CASSLDPTGGVYPAFF.

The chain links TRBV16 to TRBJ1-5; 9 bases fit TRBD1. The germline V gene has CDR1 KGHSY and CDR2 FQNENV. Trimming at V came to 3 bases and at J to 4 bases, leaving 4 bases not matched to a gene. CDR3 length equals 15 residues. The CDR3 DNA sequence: TGTGCCAGCAGCCACGGGACAGGGTCAAATCAGCCCCAGCATTTT. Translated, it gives CASSHGTGSNQPQHF.

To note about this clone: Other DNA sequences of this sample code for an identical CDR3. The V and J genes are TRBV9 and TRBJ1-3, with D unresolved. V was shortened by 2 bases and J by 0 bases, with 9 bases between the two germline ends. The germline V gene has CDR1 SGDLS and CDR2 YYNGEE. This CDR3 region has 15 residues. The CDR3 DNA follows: TGTGCCAGCAGCGTCTCGGACTTCTCTGGAAACACCATATATTTT. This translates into CASSVSDFSGNTIYF.

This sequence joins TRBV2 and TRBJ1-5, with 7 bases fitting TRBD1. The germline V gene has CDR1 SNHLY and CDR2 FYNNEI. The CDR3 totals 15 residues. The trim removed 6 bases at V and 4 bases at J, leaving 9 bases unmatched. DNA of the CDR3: TGTGCCAGCAGGGAGGACAGGCCCACTAATCAGCCCCAGCATTTT. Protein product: CASREDRPTNQPQHF.

CDR3 bases: TGTGCCAGCAGTCCCACAGAGAGAGATGGCTACACCTTC. It yields the protein CASSPTERDGYTF. The chain carries TRBV6-5 and TRBJ1-2; no firm D call. Germline CDR1 is MNHEY and CDR2 is SVGAGI. This CDR3 is built from 13 residues. The V gene lost 5 bases and the J gene lost 6 bases, with 13 bases spanning the gap.

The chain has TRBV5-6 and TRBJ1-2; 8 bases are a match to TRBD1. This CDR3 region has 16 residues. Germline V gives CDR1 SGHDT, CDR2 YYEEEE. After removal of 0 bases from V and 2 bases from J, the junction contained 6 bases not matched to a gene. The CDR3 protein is CASSLERGQANYGYTF. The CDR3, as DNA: TGTGCCAGCAGCTTGGAGAGGGGACAGGCGAACTATGGCTACACCTTC. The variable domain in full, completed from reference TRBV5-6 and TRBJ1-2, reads DAGVTQSPTHLIKTRGQQVTLRCSPKSGHDTVSWYQQALGQGPQFIFQYYEEEERQRGNFPDRFSGHQFPNYSSELNVNALLLGDSALYLCASSLERGQANYGYTFGSGTRLTVV.

CDR3 protein: CASSVRKGGTGELFF. CDR3 in DNA: TGTGCCAGCAGCGTCAGAAAAGGAGGGACCGGGGAGCTGTTTTTT. V and J are TRBV9 and TRBJ2-2; tentatively, D is TRBD2 (6 bases). V shed 2 bases and J shed 5 bases, with 13 bases lying between them. Germline values: CDR1 SGDLS, CDR2 YYNGEE. The length of the CDR3 is 15 residues.

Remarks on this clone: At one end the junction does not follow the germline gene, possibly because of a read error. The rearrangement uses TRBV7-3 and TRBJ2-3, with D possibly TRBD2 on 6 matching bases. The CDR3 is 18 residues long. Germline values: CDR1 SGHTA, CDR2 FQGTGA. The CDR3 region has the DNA TGTGCCAGCAGCCTAACGGTGACTAGTCCTTTTCAGCCAAATACGCAGTATTTT. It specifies CASSLTVTSPFQPNTQYF.

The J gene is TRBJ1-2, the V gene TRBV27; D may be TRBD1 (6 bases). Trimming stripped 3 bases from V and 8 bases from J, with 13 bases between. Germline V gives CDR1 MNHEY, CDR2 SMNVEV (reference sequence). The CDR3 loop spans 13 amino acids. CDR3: CASSFRGAGGYTF. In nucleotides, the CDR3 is TGTGCCAGCAGTTTTCGGGGGGCGGGGGGCTACACCTTC.

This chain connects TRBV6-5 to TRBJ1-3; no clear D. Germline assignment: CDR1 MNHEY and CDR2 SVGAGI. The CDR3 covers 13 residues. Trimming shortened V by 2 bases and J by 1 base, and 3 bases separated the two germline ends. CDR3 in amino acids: CASSYRSGNTIYF. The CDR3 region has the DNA TGTGCCAGCAGTTACCGGTCTGGAAACACCATATATTTT.

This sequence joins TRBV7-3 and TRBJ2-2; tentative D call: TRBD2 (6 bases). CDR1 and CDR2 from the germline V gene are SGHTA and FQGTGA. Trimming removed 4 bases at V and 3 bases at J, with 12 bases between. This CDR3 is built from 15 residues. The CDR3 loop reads CASSSGTGDTGELFF. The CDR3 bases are TGTGCCAGCAGCTCAGGGACGGGGGACACCGGGGAGCTGTTTTTT.

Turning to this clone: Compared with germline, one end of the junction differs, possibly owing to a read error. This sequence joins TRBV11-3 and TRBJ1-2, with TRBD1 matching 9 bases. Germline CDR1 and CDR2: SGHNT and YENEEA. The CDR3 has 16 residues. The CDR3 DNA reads TGTGCCAGCAGTTCCGGGACAGGGTCCTTAAACTATGGCTACCCCTTC. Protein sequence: CASSSGTGSLNYGYPF.

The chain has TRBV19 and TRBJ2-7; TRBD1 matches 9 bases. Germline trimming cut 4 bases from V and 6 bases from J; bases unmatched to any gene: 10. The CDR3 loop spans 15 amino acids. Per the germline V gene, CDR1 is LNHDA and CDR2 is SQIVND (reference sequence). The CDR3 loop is CASSRPGQGSVEQYF. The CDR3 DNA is TGTGCCAGTAGTAGACCGGGACAGGGATCCGTCGAGCAGTACTTC.

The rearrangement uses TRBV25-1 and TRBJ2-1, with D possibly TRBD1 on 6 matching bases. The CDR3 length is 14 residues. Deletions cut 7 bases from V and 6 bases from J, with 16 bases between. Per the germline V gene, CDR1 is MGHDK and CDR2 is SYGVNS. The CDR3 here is CASTQDRPPNEQFF. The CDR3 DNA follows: TGTGCCAGCACCCAAGACAGGCCCCCCAATGAGCAGTTCTTC.

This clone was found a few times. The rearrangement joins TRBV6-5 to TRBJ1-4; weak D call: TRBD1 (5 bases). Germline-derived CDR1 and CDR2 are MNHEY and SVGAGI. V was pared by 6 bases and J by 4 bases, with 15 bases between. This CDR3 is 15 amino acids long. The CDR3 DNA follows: TGTGCCAGCAGCATCGACAGCTTTAATAATGAAAAACTGTTTTTT. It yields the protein CASSIDSFNNEKLFF.

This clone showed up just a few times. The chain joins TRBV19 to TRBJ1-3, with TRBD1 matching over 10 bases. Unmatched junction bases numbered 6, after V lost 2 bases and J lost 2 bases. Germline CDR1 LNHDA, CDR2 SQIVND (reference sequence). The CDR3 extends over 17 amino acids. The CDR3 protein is CASSISVGTGAGNTIYF. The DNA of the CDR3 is TGTGCCAGTAGTATATCTGTCGGGACAGGGGCTGGAAACACCATATATTTT.

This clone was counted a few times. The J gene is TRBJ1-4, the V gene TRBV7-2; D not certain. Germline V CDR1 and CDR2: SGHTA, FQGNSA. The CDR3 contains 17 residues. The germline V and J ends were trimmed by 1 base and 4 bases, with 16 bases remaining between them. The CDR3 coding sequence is TGTGCCAGCAGCTTAGAAGTGGGCCGGGGAGGTAATGAAAAACTGTTTTTT. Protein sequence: CASSLEVGRGGNEKLFF.

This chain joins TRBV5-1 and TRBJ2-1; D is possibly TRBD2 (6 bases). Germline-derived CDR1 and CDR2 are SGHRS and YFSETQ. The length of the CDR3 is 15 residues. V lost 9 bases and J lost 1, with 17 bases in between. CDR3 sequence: CATRTGTGSYNEQFF. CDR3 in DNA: TGCGCCACCAGAACCGGGACTGGTTCCTACAATGAGCAGTTCTTC.

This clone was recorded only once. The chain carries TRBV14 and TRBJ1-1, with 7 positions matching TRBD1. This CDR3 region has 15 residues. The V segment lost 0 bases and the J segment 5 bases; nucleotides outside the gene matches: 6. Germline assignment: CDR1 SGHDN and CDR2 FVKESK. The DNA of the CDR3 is TGTGCCAGCAGCCAAGATTTACACAGGGGAACTGAAGCTTTCTTT. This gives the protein CASSQDLHRGTEAFF.

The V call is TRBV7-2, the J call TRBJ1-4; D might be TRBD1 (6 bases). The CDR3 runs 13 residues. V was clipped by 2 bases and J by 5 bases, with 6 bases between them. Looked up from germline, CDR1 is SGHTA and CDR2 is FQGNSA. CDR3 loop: CASSLQGNEKLFF. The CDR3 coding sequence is TGTGCCAGCAGCTTACAGGGGAATGAAAAACTGTTTTTT.

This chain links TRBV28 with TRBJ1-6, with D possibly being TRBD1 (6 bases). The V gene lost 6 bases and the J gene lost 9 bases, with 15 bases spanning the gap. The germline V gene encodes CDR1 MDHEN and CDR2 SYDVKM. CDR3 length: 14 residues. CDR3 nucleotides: TGTGCCAGCAGCCAGCAAAAGGGGGTTTCACCCCTCCACTTT. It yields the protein CASSQQKGVSPLHF. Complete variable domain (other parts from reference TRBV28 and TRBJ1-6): DVKVTQSSRYLVKRTGEKVFLECVQDMDHENMFWYRQDPGLGLRLIYFSYDVKMKEKGDIPEGYSVSREKKERFSLILESASTNQTSMYLCASSQQKGVSPLHFGNGTRLTVT.